The 2 T cell receptor beta chains below come from one sample, sequenced in a study of blood T cell repertoires in COVID-19. Profiled with immunoSEQ multiplex PCR; TCRdb holds only in-frame clones, not every one. The repertoire holds about 200,000 clones, with about 82% as singletons. Sequencing input: peripheral blood. These receptors were taken from a woman older than 75 with acute or convalescent COVID-19.

This clone has a single count. This chain links TRBV9 with TRBJ2-3, with 11 nucleotides matching TRBD2. This CDR3 is built from 18 residues. Germline V gene lookup returns CDR1 SGDLS and CDR2 YYNGEE. After removal of 0 bases from V and 2 bases from J, the junction contained 8 bases not matched to a gene. CDR3 in DNA: TGTGCCAGCAGCGTAGGCCTAGCGGGGGGCCGGGACACAGATACGCAGTATTTT. This translates into CASSVGLAGGRDTDTQYF.

The chain carries TRBV12-3 or TRBV12-4 and TRBJ1-2; 9 nucleotides align to TRBD1. V lost 6 bases to trimming and J lost 8 bases; unmatched junction nucleotides: 7. CDR3 length: 13 residues. The CDR3 reads CASREWTGDGYTF. CDR3 in DNA: TGTGCCAGCAGGGAGTGGACAGGGGACGGCTACACCTTC.